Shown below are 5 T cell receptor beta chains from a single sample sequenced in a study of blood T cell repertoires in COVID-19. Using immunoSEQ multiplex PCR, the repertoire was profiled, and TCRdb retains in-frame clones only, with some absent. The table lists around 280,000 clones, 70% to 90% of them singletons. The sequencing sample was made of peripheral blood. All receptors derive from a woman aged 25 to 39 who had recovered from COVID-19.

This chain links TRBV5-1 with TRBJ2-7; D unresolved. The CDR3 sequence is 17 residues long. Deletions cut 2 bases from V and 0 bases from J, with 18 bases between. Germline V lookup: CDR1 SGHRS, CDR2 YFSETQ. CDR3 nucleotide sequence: TGCGCCAGCAGCTTAACGGAGATGAGAATTAGCTCCTACGAGCAGTACTTC. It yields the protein CASSLTEMRISSYEQYF. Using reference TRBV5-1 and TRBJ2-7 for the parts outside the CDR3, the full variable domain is KAGVTQTPRYLIKTRGQQVTLSCSPISGHRSVSWYQQTPGQGLQFLFEYFSETQRNKGNFPGRFSGRQFSNSRSEMNVSTLELGDSALYLCASSLTEMRISSYEQYFGPGTRLTVT.

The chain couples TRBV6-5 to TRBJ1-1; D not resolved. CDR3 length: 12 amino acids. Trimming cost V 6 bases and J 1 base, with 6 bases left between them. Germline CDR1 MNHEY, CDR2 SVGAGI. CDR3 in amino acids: CASSPGNTEAFF. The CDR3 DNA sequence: TGTGCCAGCAGCCCGGGGAACACTGAAGCTTTCTTT.

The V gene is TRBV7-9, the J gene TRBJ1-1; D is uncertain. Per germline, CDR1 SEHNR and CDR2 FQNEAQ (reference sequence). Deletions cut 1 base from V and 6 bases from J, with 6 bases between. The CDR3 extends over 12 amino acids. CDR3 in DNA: TGTGCCAGCAGCTTAGGGAGGCCTGAAGCTTTCTTT. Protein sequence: CASSLGRPEAFF.

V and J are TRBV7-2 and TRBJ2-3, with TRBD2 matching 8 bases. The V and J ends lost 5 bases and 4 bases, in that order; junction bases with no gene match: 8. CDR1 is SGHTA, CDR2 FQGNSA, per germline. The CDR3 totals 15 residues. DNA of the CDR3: TGTGCCAGCAGCAAAGCGGGAGTGTTTTCAGATACGCAGTATTTT. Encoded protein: CASSKAGVFSDTQYF.

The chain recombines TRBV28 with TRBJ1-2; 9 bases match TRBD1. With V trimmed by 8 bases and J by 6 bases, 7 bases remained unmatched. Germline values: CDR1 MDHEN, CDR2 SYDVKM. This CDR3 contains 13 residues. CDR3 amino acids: CASEVQGANGYTF. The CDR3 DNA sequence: TGTGCCAGCGAGGTACAGGGGGCGAATGGCTACACCTTC.